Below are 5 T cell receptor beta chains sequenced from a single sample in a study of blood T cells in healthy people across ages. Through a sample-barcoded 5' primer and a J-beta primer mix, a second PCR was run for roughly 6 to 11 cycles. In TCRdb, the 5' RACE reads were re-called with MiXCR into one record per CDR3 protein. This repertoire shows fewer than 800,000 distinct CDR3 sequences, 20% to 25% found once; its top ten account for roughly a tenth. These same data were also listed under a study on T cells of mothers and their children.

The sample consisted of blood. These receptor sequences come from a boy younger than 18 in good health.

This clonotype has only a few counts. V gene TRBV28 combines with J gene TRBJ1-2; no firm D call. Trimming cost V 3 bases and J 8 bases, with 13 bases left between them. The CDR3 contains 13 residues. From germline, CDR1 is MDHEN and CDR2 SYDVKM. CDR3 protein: CASSFRRVEGYTF. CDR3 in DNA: TGTGCCAGCAGTTTTCGGAGGGTGGAAGGCTACACCTTC.

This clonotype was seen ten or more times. The CDR3: CASSYGGDYEQYF. The CDR3 DNA follows: TGTGCCAGCAGTTATGGAGGGGACTACGAGCAGTACTTC. The chain employs TRBV6-5 and TRBJ2-7, with D possibly TRBD2 on 6 matching bases. CDR1 is MNHEY, CDR2 SVGAGI, per germline. This CDR3 has 13 residues. V was cut by 3 bases and J by 3 bases, with 9 bases left in between.

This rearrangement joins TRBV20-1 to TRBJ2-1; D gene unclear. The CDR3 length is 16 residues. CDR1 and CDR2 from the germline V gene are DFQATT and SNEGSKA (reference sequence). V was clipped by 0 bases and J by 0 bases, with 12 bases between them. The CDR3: CSARDLGGFSYNEQFF. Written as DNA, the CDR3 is TGCAGTGCTAGAGATCTGGGCGGCTTCTCCTACAATGAGCAGTTCTTC.

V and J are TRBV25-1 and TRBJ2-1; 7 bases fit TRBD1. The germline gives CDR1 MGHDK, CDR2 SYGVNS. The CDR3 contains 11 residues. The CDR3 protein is CVTGQYNEQFF. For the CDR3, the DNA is TGTGTGACAGGGCAATACAATGAGCAGTTCTTC.

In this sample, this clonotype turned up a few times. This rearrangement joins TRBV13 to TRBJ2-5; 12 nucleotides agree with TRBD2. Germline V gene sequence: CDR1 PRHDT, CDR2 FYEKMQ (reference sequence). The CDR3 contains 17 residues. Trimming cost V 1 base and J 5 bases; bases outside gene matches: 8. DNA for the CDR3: TGTGCCAGCAGCTTAGCCCTAGCGGGAGGGTCCTCCGAGACCCAGTACTTC. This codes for CASSLALAGGSSETQYF.